This T cell receptor (beta chain) is drawn from a study of Graves' ophthalmopathy and Graves' hyperthyroidism. Amplifying from RNA transcripts, the study obtained TCR beta CDR3 regions. RT-PCR was first run with HTBI primers, then multiplex PCR in a second round. TCRdb reprocessed the multiplex PCR reads with MiXCR, giving one entry per CDR3 protein. Among 600,000 to 700,000 distinct CDR3 sequences, about 40% were seen once, and the ten largest hold more than 2.5%. Sequencing was performed on peripheral blood. The receptor was derived from an adult man with Graves' ophthalmopathy.

The CDR3, as DNA: TGTGCCAGCAGCCCCAGGAGAGGGGCCGGGGCCAACGTCCTGACTTTC. Its protein is CASSPRRGAGANVLTF. The chain recombines TRBV9 with TRBJ2-6; D might be TRBD1 or TRBD2, each matching 5 bases. Per the germline V gene, CDR1 is SGDLS and CDR2 is YYNGEE. This CDR3 region has 16 residues. V lost 4 bases and J lost 4, with 15 bases in between. The full variable domain, rest sourced from reference TRBV9 and TRBJ2-6, is DSGVTQTPKHLITATGQRVTLRCSPRSGDLSVYWYQQSLDQGLQFLIQYYNGEERAKGNILERFSAQQFPDLHSELNLSSLELGDSALYFCASSPRRGAGANVLTFGAGSRLTVL.